A selection of T cell receptor beta chains follows, all from one sample in a study of blood T cell repertoires in COVID-19. The method was immunoSEQ multiplex PCR; TCRdb's version includes in-frame clones alone and lacks a portion of them. The sample records some 350,000 clones, 70% to 90% being singletons. The sequencing sample was made of peripheral blood. The receptors derive from a human donor in a cohort sampled during active COVID-19. The CDR3 runs from the conserved cysteine through the conserved F or W. A D gene is named only where the DNA matches it firmly. Size tells how often a clone was seen (once, few, many) or the class of an expanded clone, and some rows leave it out.

DNA | CDR3 | V | D | J | size
TGTGCCAGCAGCCGCGCGGGGTTAAGGTACGAGCAGTACTTC | CASSRAGLRYEQYF | TRBV5-6 | NA | TRBJ2-7 | NA
TGTGCCAGCAGCTTAGGTCCAGGGACTTTTCGGAACACCATATATTTT | CASSLGPGTFRNTIYF | TRBV7-9 | NA | TRBJ1-3 | NA
TGTGCCAGTAGTATAGATTTTGGACTCTACAATGAGCAGTTCTTC | CASSIDFGLYNEQFF | TRBV19 | NA | TRBJ2-1 | NA
TGTGCCAGCAGGGGGACAGGGTGGGATAATGAAAAACTGTTTTTT | CASRGTGWDNEKLFF | TRBV2 | TRBD1 | TRBJ1-4 | NA
TGTGCCAGCAGCTTATTTGGCGGTTCGGAAAGTAACAATGAGCAGTTCTTC | CASSLFGGSESNNEQFF | TRBV7-3 | NA | TRBJ2-1 | NA
TGTGCCAGCAGTTACGGACAGGGTAGGGGAAACACCATATATTTT | CASSYGQGRGNTIYF | TRBV6-5 | TRBD1 | TRBJ1-3 | NA
TGTGCCATCAGTGAGACTCGACAGGGACATAATTCACCCCTCCACTTT | CAISETRQGHNSPLHF | TRBV10-3 | TRBD1 | TRBJ1-6 | NA
TGTGCCAGCAGTGGCCCGGGACAGGGGGTCTACGAGCAGTACTTC | CASSGPGQGVYEQYF | TRBV2 | TRBD1 | TRBJ2-7 | NA
TGCGCCAGCAGCCAAGGGGCTACGGCCAGGTACGAGCAGTACTTC | CASSQGATARYEQYF | TRBV4-1 | NA | TRBJ2-7 | once
TGCGCCAGCAGCCAAGTCCGGGGCTACGAGCAGTACTTC | CASSQVRGYEQYF | TRBV4-1 | NA | TRBJ2-7 | few
TGTGCCAGCAGCTTGGGTCAGTCCACCGGGGAGCTGTTTTTT | CASSLGQSTGELFF | TRBV5-4 | NA | TRBJ2-2 | NA
TGTGCCAGCAGCCTAGACAGGGAGTCTGGAAACACCATATATTTT | CASSLDRESGNTIYF | TRBV7-2 | TRBD1 | TRBJ1-3 | NA
TGTGCCAGCAGTACCAGTGGCGGGGAGCTGTTTTTT | CASSTSGGELFF | TRBV2 | NA | TRBJ2-2 | few
TGTGCCAGCAGTGAATTAGCGGGGAGCTCCTACGAGCAGTACTTC | CASSELAGSSYEQYF | TRBV6-1 | TRBD2 | TRBJ2-7 | NA
TGCGCCAGCAGCTTGGACCCGAGCGGCGAGCAGTACTTC | CASSLDPSGEQYF | TRBV5-1 | NA | TRBJ2-7 | NA
TGTGCCAGTAGTATTCGGCAGTCCTTGAGGGATGAGCAGTTCTTC | CASSIRQSLRDEQFF | TRBV19 | NA | TRBJ2-1 | NA
TGTGCCAGCAGGTCTACAGGGAAGGATACGCAGTATTTT | CASRSTGKDTQYF | TRBV7-2 | NA | TRBJ2-3 | NA
TGTGCCAGCAGCCAAGAGGGACAGGGCGATCAGTACTTC | CASSQEGQGDQYF | TRBV3-1/TRBV3-2 | TRBD1 | TRBJ2-4 | NA
TGTGCCAGTAGTATTGGGGGGGGAGCGGGACCTTACGAGCAGTACTTC | CASSIGGGAGPYEQYF | TRBV19 | TRBD2 | TRBJ2-7 | NA
TGTGCCAGCAGTGCAGCGGGAGGTAGCCACAATGAGCAGTTCTTC | CASSAAGGSHNEQFF | TRBV6-4 | TRBD2 | TRBJ2-1 | NA
TGTGCCAGCAGCCCTCAGTTGAACACTGAAGCTTTCTTT | CASSPQLNTEAFF | TRBV9 | NA | TRBJ1-1 | once
TGTGCCAGCAGTGATAAGCTGGTGAACCAAGAGACCCAGTACTTC | CASSDKLVNQETQYF | TRBV25-1 | NA | TRBJ2-5 | many
TGTGCCAGCATCCCCTGGGAGCGGGTGAGCTCCTACAATGAGCAGTTCTTC | CASIPWERVSSYNEQFF | TRBV21-1 | NA | TRBJ2-1 | NA
TGTGCCACCAGTGACCCGACAGGGCCCCAAGAGACCCAGTACTTC | CATSDPTGPQETQYF | TRBV24-1 | TRBD1 | TRBJ2-5 | NA
TGTGCCGGGGCAGGAGGGCACTACGAGCAGTACTTC | CAGAGGHYEQYF | TRBV18 | NA | TRBJ2-7 | NA
TGTGCCAGCAGTCTCGAGAGAAGGGGGGGAGCTTTCTTT | CASSLERRGGAFF | TRBV28 | NA | TRBJ1-1 | NA
TGTGCCACCACAAACAGGACGGTCTATGGCTACACCTTC | CATTNRTVYGYTF | TRBV6-6 | NA | TRBJ1-2 | NA
TGCGCCAGCAGGCCGTACATGAACACTGAAGCTTTCTTT | CASRPYMNTEAFF | TRBV5-1 | NA | TRBJ1-1 | many
TGTGCCAGCGCCCCGAGGGGCAATCAGCCCCAGCATTTT | CASAPRGNQPQHF | TRBV2 | NA | TRBJ1-5 | NA
TGTGCCTGGAGTCGGTCCTACGAGCAGTACTTC | CAWSRSYEQYF | TRBV30 | NA | TRBJ2-7 | NA
TGTGCCAGCAGCCCACAGGGGCCAGTCATGGTCAACTATGGCTACACCTTC | CASSPQGPVMVNYGYTF | TRBV5-5 | TRBD1 | TRBJ1-2 | NA
TGTGCCAGCTCACCCGGGACAGGGGACCTTGAAGCTTTCTTT | CASSPGTGDLEAFF | TRBV18 | TRBD1 | TRBJ1-1 | NA
TGTGCCAGCAGTTACTCCGACAGGGCGTTCTGGGAGACCCAGTACTTC | CASSYSDRAFWETQYF | TRBV6-5 | TRBD1 | TRBJ2-5 | many
TGTGCCAGCAGCGTGGGACAGGGGATCGGAAAACTGTTTTTT | CASSVGQGIGKLFF | TRBV9 | TRBD1 | TRBJ1-4 | NA
TGTGCCAGCAGCTTAAAACAATGGAATGAGCAGTTCTTC | CASSLKQWNEQFF | TRBV7-3 | NA | TRBJ2-1 | NA
TGCGCCAGCAGCCAAGTTATCGCTCGGGACTATGGCTACACCTTC | CASSQVIARDYGYTF | TRBV4-1 | NA | TRBJ1-2 | NA
TGTGCCAGCAGCTTGGTGACCGGGAACAATGAGCAGTTCTTC | CASSLVTGNNEQFF | TRBV5-5 | NA | TRBJ2-1 | once
TGTGCCAGCGAGGGACAGTACAATGAGCAGTTCTTC | CASEGQYNEQFF | TRBV2 | TRBD1 | TRBJ2-1 | few
TGTGCCAGCAGCTCCACCATAGCGGGGGCGTCGGAGACCCAGTACTTC | CASSSTIAGASETQYF | TRBV7-9 | TRBD2 | TRBJ2-5 | NA
TGTGCCAGTAGTATTTCAATGGAACAGAACTATGGCTACACCTTC | CASSISMEQNYGYTF | TRBV19 | NA | TRBJ1-2 | NA
TGTGCCAGTAGTAGCACCGGGACTAGCGGGATTGGGGGCACCGGGGAGCTGTTTTTT | CASSSTGTSGIGGTGELFF | TRBV19 | TRBD2 | TRBJ2-2 | NA
TGTGCCAGCAGGGGGGAGAACGGGGGAAACACTGAAGCTTTCTTT | CASRGENGGNTEAFF | TRBV2 | NA | TRBJ1-1 | NA
TGTGCCAGCGGACAGGGGGCTGTTGGGACCCAGTACTTC | CASGQGAVGTQYF | TRBV9 | TRBD1 | TRBJ2-5 | NA
TGCGCCAGCAGCCAAAGGTGGCCGACAGTCAGTCAGCCCCAGCATTTT | CASSQRWPTVSQPQHF | TRBV4-1 | NA | TRBJ1-5 | NA
TGTGCCAGCAGTTCTAGCGGGAGGGCCATGAATGAGCAGTTCTTC | CASSSSGRAMNEQFF | TRBV27 | TRBD2 | TRBJ2-1 | NA
TGTGCCAGAGGACACTATCAGCCCCAGCATTTT | CARGHYQPQHF | TRBV3-1/TRBV3-2 | NA | TRBJ1-5 | NA
TGTGCCAGCCGACCCGGACATTCCTACGAGCAGTACTTC | CASRPGHSYEQYF | TRBV27 | NA | TRBJ2-7 | NA
TGTGCCAGCAGCCAAGATCTGGCTGCAAACACCGGGGAGCTGTTTTTT | CASSQDLAANTGELFF | TRBV3-1/TRBV3-2 | NA | TRBJ2-2 | NA
TGTGCCACCAGCAGAGATTTGGTAGGGGCGAGTGAGCAGTTCTTC | CATSRDLVGASEQFF | TRBV15 | NA | TRBJ2-1 | NA
TGTGCCAGCACTGGGGGGGCGCGAGGCTACACCTTC | CASTGGARGYTF | TRBV5-6 | NA | TRBJ1-2 | NA
TGCGCCAGCAGCCAAGGAGTGACAACGCTTGGCTACACCTTC | CASSQGVTTLGYTF | TRBV4-1 | NA | TRBJ1-2 | NA
TGTGCCAGCAGCTTACAGAACACTGAAGCTTTCTTT | CASSLQNTEAFF | TRBV7-9 | NA | TRBJ1-1 | NA
TGTGCCTGGAGTGTACGAGGGGGTGATTCACCCCTCCACTTT | CAWSVRGGDSPLHF | TRBV30 | NA | TRBJ1-6 | once
TGTGCCGTCAACGCCCTTGTCGGGACAGGGTTCTATGGCTACACCTTC | CAVNALVGTGFYGYTF | TRBV10-3 | TRBD1 | TRBJ1-2 | NA
TGTGCCAGTAGTACCCAAGGAAACACCATATATTTT | CASSTQGNTIYF | TRBV19 | NA | TRBJ1-3 | few